Described below is a single T cell receptor (beta chain) sequence and its context. What it recognizes is unknown. This table comes from immunoSEQ multiplex PCR, and its TCRdb copy is limited to in-frame clones, with some not included. The sample carries about 24,000 clones, roughly 84% recorded once. These data originate in a study of T cells in localized non-small cell lung cancer. Regarding the study as a whole: The study found T cell clonality highest in uninvolved adjacent lung, above tumor. Adjacent lung had a median roughly 61 of the 100 largest tumor clones. Longer overall survival accompanied higher blood T cell density. Without multi-region sequencing, intratumor heterogeneity could not be excluded.

Germline CDR1 is MGHRA and CDR2 is YSYEKL. Deletions cut 5 bases from V and 2 bases from J, with 13 bases between. The CDR3 consists of 14 residues. The chain has TRBV4-1 and TRBJ2-7; D call uncertain. The specimen was peripheral blood, collected before any cancer treatment. This TCR derives from a male donor aged 60 or over with stage I squamous cell lung carcinoma. DNA of the CDR3: TGCGCCAGCAGCGACGGGCATTCCACCTACGAGCAGTACTTC. This translates into CASSDGHSTYEQYF.